This T cell receptor (beta chain) was identified during a study of blood T cell repertoires in COVID-19. Looking at the study overall: Specimens from acute and convalescent COVID-19 originated in the United States, Italy and Spain. PBMCs, B-cell-depleted T cells, or T cells provided the cDNA or gDNA that made up the material.

Germline CDR1 is GTSNPN and CDR2 is SVGIG (reference sequence). The ends lost 3 bases at V and 7 bases at J; junction bases unmatched: 6. This CDR3 comprises 14 residues. Only in-frame clones appear in the TCRdb table, and some are missing; sequencing was by immunoSEQ multiplex PCR. Of fewer than 700,000 clones in the sample, roughly 91% were seen once. The sample taken for sequencing was peripheral blood. This TCR came from a woman between 50 and 59 years old with COVID-19, enrolled during active disease. The V gene is TRBV30, the J gene TRBJ1-6, with TRBD1 identical over 7 bases. CDR3 coding DNA: TGTGCCTGGAGCATGGACAGGAAAAATTCACCCCTCCACTTT. It specifies CAWSMDRKNSPLHF. Filled out from reference TRBV30 and TRBJ1-6, the complete variable domain reads SQTIHQWPATLVQPVGSPLSLECTVEGTSNPNLYWYRQAAGRGLQLLFYSVGIGQISSEVPQNLSASRPQDRQFILSSKKLLLSDSGFYLCAWSMDRKNSPLHFGNGTRLTVT.